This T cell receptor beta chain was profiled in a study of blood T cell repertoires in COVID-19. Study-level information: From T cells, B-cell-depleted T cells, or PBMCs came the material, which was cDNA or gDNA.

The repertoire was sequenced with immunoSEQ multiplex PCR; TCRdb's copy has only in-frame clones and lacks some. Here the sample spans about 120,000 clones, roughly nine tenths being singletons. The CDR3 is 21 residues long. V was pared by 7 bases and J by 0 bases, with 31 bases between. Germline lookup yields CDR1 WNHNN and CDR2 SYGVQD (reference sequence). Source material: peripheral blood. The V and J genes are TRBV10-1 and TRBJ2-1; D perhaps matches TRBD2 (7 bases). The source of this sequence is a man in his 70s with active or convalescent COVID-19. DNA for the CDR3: TGCGCCAGCAAGGGGGGGAAACTCTTACTGAGGTTAATAGGCTCCTACAATGAGCAGTTCTTC. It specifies CASKGGKLLLRLIGSYNEQFF.